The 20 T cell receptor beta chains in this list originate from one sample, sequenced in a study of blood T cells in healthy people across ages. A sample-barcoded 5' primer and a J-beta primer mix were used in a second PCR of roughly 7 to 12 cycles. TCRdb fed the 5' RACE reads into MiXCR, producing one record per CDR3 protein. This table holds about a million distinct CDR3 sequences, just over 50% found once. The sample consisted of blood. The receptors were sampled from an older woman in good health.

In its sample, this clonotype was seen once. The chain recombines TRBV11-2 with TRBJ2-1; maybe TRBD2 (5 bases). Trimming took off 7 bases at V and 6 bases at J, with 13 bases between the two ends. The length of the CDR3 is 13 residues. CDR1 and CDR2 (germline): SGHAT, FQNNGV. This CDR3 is CASTKSGFNEQFF. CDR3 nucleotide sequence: TGTGCCAGCACCAAGAGCGGATTCAATGAGCAGTTCTTC.

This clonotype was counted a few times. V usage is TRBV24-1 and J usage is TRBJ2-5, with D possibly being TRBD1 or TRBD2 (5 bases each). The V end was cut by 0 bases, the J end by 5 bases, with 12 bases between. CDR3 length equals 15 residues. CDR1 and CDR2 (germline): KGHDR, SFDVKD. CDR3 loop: CATSDLQRGRETQYF. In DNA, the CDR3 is TGTGCCACCAGTGATTTGCAACGGGGACGGGAGACCCAGTACTTC.

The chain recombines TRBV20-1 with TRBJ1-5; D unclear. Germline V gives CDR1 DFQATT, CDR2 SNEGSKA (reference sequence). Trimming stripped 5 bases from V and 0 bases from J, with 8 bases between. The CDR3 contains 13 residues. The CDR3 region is CSAVVDSNQPQHF. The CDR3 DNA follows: TGCAGTGCTGTCGTTGATAGCAATCAGCCCCAGCATTTT.

In DNA form, the CDR3 reads TGTGCCAGCGGAGAACCGACACGATACTACGAGCAGTACTTC. It encodes CASGEPTRYYEQYF. This sequence joins TRBV28 and TRBJ2-7, with unresolved D. This CDR3 has 14 amino acids. In germline, CDR1 is MDHEN, CDR2 SYDVKM. Trimming stripped 8 bases from V and 3 bases from J, with 17 bases between.

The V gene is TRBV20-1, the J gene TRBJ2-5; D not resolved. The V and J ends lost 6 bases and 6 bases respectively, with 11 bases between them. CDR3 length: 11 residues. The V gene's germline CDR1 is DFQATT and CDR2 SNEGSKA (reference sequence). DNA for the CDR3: TGCAGTGCGTTCGGACGGCAGACCCAGTACTTC. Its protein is CSAFGRQTQYF.

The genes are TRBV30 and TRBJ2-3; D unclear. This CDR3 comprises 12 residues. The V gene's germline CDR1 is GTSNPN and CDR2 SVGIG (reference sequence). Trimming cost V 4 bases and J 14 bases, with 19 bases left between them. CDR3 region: CAWNLGSPRRYF. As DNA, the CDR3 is TGTGCCTGGAATCTCGGGTCTCCCAGGCGGTATTTT.

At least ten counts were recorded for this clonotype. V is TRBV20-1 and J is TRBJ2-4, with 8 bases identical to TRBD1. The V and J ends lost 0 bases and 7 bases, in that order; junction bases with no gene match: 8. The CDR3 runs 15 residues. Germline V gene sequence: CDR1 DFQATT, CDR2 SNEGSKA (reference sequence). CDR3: CSARDLGQGSNIQYF. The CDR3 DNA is TGCAGTGCTAGAGATTTAGGACAGGGTTCGAACATTCAGTACTTC.

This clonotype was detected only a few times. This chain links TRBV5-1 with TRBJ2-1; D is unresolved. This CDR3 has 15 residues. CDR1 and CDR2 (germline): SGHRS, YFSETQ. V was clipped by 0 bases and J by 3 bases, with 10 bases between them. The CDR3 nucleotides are TGCGCCAGCAGCTTGGCGGATCATCGCTACAATGAGCAGTTCTTC. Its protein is CASSLADHRYNEQFF.

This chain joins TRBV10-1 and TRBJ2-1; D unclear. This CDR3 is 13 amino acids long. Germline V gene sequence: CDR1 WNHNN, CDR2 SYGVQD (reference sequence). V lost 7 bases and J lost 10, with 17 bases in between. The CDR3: CASNTPGVVEQFF. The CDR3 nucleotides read TGCGCCAGCAATACGCCTGGGGTGGTCGAGCAGTTCTTC.

CDR3 coding DNA: TGCAGTGCTGGAGTCCCAGGACGGGGAGAAAAACTGTTTTTT. Its translation is CSAGVPGRGEKLFF. This chain uses TRBV20-1 with TRBJ1-4; D not resolved. Germline CDR1 and CDR2: DFQATT and SNEGSKA (reference sequence). The V gene lost 5 bases and the J gene lost 8 bases, with 18 bases spanning the gap. This CDR3 spans 14 amino acids.

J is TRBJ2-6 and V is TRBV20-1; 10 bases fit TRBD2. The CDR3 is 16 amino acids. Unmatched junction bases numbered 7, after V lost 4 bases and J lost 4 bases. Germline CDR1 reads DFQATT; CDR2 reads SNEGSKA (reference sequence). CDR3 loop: CSAMGLAGAGANVLTF. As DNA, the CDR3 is TGCAGTGCTATGGGTCTAGCGGGAGCCGGGGCCAACGTCCTGACTTTC.

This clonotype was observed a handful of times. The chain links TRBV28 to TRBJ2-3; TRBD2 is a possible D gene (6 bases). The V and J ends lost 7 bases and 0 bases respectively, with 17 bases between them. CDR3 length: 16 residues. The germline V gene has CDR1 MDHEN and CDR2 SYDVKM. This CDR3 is CASTLGRRVSTDTQYF. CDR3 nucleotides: TGTGCCAGCACCCTTGGGAGGAGGGTAAGCACAGATACGCAGTATTTT.

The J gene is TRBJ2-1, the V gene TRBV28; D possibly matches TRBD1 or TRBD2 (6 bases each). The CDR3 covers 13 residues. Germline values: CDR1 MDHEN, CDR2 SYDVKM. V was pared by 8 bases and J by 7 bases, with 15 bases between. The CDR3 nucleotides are TGTGCCAGCTTTAGGGGGGTCGGAAATGAGCAGTTCTTC. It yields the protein CASFRGVGNEQFF.

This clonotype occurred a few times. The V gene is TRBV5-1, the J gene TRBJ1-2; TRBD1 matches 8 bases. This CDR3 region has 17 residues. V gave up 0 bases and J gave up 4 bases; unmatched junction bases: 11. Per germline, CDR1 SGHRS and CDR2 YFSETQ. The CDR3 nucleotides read TGCGCCAGCAGCTTGGTACAGGGGGGGAGTGTCGGCTATGGCTACACCTTC. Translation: CASSLVQGGSVGYGYTF. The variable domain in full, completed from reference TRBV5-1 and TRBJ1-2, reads KAGVTQTPRYLIKTRGQQVTLSCSPISGHRSVSWYQQTPGQGLQFLFEYFSETQRNKGNFPGRFSGRQFSNSRSEMNVSTLELGDSALYLCASSLVQGGSVGYGYTFGSGTRLTVV.

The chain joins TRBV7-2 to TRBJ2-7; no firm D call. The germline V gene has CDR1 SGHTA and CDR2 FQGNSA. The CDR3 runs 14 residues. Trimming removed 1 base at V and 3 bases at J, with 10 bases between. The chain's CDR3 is CASSLGLDLYEQYF. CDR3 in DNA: TGTGCCAGCAGCTTAGGGCTAGATCTCTACGAGCAGTACTTC. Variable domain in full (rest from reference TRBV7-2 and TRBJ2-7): GAGVSQSPSNKVTEKGKDVELRCDPISGHTALYWYRQSLGQGLEFLIYFQGNSAPDKSGLPSDRFSAERTGGSVSTLTIQRTQQEDSAVYLCASSLGLDLYEQYFGPGTRLTVT.

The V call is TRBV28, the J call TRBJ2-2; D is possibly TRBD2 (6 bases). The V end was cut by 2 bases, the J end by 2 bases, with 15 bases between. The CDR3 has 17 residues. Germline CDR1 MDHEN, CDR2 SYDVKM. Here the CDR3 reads CASSLAGSGGNTGELFF. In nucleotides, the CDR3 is TGTGCCAGCAGTTTAGCTGGTAGCGGAGGCAACACCGGGGAGCTGTTTTTT.

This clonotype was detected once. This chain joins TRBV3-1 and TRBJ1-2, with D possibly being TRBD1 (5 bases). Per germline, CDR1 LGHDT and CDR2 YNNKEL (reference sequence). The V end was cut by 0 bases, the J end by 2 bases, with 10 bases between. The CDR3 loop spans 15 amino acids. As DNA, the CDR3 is TGTGCCAGCAGCCAAGAAGGTCGGGGGAACTATGGCTACACCTTC. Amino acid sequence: CASSQEGRGNYGYTF.

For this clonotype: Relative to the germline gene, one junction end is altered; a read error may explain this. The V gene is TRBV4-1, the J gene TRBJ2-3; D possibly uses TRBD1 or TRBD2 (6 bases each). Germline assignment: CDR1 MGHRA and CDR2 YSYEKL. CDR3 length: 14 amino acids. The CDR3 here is CASSPVGGTDTRYF. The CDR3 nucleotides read TGCGCCAGCAGCCCCGTGGGGGGCACAGATACGCGGTATTTT.

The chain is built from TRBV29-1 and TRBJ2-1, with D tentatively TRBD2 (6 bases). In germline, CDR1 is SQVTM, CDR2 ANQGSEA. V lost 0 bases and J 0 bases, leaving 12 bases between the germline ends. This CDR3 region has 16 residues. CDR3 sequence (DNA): TGCAGCGTTGAAGACCCCTTGGGGGGCTCCTACAATGAGCAGTTCTTC. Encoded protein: CSVEDPLGGSYNEQFF.

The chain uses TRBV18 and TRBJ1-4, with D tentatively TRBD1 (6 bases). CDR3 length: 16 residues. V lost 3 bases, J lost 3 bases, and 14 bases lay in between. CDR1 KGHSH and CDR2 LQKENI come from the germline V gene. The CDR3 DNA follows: TGTGCCAGCTCACCTCGAGAGAAGGGGGCTAATGAAAAACTGTTTTTT. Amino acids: CASSPREKGANEKLFF.